What follows are 18 T cell receptor beta chains derived from one specimen sequenced in a study of T-cell reconstitution after alpha-beta-depleted transplantation in children. For TCRbeta, the library was prepared with unique molecular identifiers. TCRdb itself ran the PCR reads through MiXCR, one entry per CDR3 protein. The sample lists approximately 80,000 distinct CDR3 sequences; 13% to 15% were seen once. The material sequenced was PBMCs, mostly from graft donor cells, taken 180 days after TCRalphabeta/CD19-depleted stem cell transplant. Receptors originate from a male patient between 2 and 15 years old who had a stem cell transplant for acute lymphoblastic leukemia, so the T cells may come from the graft donor.

This sequence joins TRBV6-1 and TRBJ2-7; D gene ambiguous. V was cut by 5 bases and J by 1 base, with 21 bases left in between. The CDR3 spans 17 residues. The V gene's germline CDR1 is MNHNS and CDR2 SASEGT. CDR3 protein: CASSLQALSPLSYEQYF. DNA of the CDR3: TGTGCCAGCAGTCTTCAGGCCCTTTCCCCTCTTTCCTACGAGCAGTACTTC.

J is TRBJ2-7 and V is TRBV27; 9 positions match TRBD1. J lost 7 bases, V lost 4 bases, and 11 bases had no gene match. The CDR3 is 15 residues long. Germline lookup yields CDR1 MNHEY and CDR2 SMNVEV (reference sequence). As DNA, the CDR3 is TGTGCCAGCAGTTCGTCAGGGACAGGGACGAGGGAGCAGTACTTC. It translates to CASSSSGTGTREQYF.

This clonotype was counted only a few times. This chain uses TRBV7-9 with TRBJ2-1; D ambiguous. Germline V gene sequence: CDR1 SEHNR, CDR2 FQNEAQ (reference sequence). There are 15 residues in the CDR3. V was clipped by 2 bases and J by 2 bases, with 10 bases between them. The CDR3 DNA follows: TGTGCCAGCAGCTTAAAGGGATGGGCCTACAATGAGCAGTTCTTC. Residues: CASSLKGWAYNEQFF.

The chain employs TRBV12-3 or TRBV12-4 and TRBJ1-3, with 7 nucleotides matching TRBD1. V dropped 4 bases and J dropped 0; count of bases not matched to a gene: 3. CDR3 length equals 15 residues. CDR3 DNA: TGTGCCAGCAGTTCGGGGACAGCCTCTGGAAACACCATATATTTT. Protein: CASSSGTASGNTIYF.

The V and J genes are TRBV6-5 and TRBJ2-5, with D unclear. Germline V gives CDR1 MNHEY, CDR2 SVGAGI. V dropped 0 bases and J dropped 2 bases, with 13 bases sitting between them. CDR3 size: 16 residues. The CDR3 reads CASSYSGNWLQETQYF. CDR3 DNA: TGTGCCAGCAGTTACTCGGGTAATTGGTTGCAAGAGACCCAGTACTTC.

The gene calls are TRBV6-1 and TRBJ2-5, with TRBD2 as a possible D gene (5 bases). Germline V gene data show CDR1 as MNHNS and CDR2 as SASEGT. The V end lost 2 bases, the J end lost 11 bases, and 18 bases lay between the germline ends. This CDR3 comprises 14 residues. The CDR3 loop is CASSERLAIANQYF. DNA for the CDR3: TGTGCCAGCAGTGAACGGCTAGCTATCGCAAATCAGTACTTC.

This clonotype was seen a handful of times. V gene TRBV5-6 combines with J gene TRBJ2-2; D is unclear. Trimming removed 3 bases from V and 4 bases from J, with 4 bases in between. Germline V gene sequence: CDR1 SGHDT, CDR2 YYEEEE. The CDR3 is 12 amino acids. DNA for the CDR3: TGTGCCAGCAGCTCTTTCACCGGGGAGCTGTTTTTT. Translating it yields CASSSFTGELFF.

The V and J genes are TRBV18 and TRBJ2-7; the D gene is possibly TRBD2 (5 bases). The CDR3 has 15 residues. Trimming removed 3 bases from V and 1 base from J, with 13 bases in between. Looked up from germline, CDR1 is KGHSH and CDR2 is LQKENI. This CDR3 is CASSPTGSGSYEQYF. The CDR3 bases are TGTGCCAGCTCACCGACCGGGTCGGGGTCCTACGAGCAGTACTTC.

The sample holds many counts of this clonotype. The V gene is TRBV20-1, the J gene TRBJ2-2; 11 nucleotides line up with TRBD1. There are 13 residues in the CDR3. Germline values: CDR1 DFQATT, CDR2 SNEGSKA (reference sequence). Losses at the gene ends were 5 bases for V and 6 bases for J; bases not matched to a gene: 2. The CDR3 sequence is CSAPGQGAGELFF. The CDR3 DNA reads as TGCAGTGCTCCGGGACAGGGGGCCGGGGAGCTGTTTTTT.

As concerns this clonotype: The junction shows a germline mismatch at one end, possibly a read error. This chain joins TRBV9 and TRBJ1-2; no definite D call. Per the germline V gene, CDR1 is SGDLS and CDR2 is YYNGEE. This CDR3 has 10 residues. CDR3 region: CASSGQERAF. DNA for the CDR3: TGTGCCAGCAGCGGACAAGAACGGGCCTTC.

The chain has TRBV28 and TRBJ1-3, with D possibly TRBD1 on 6 matching bases. Trimming shortened V by 4 bases and J by 4 bases, and 8 bases separated the two germline ends. CDR3 length equals 13 residues. Germline V gene sequence: CDR1 MDHEN, CDR2 SYDVKM. Here the CDR3 DNA reads TGTGCCAGCAGTTCTACAGGGGGAAACACCATATATTTT. It translates to CASSSTGGNTIYF. Full variable domain (remainder filled in from reference TRBV28 and TRBJ1-3): DVKVTQSSRYLVKRTGEKVFLECVQDMDHENMFWYRQDPGLGLRLIYFSYDVKMKEKGDIPEGYSVSREKKERFSLILESASTNQTSMYLCASSSTGGNTIYFGEGSWLTVV.

There are many counts of this clonotype. At one end, the junction sequence differs from germline, possibly due to a read error. V gene TRBV28 combines with J gene TRBJ1-1; D remains unclear. CDR3 length: 11 amino acids. Germline V gives CDR1 MDHEN, CDR2 SYDVKM. The CDR3 nucleotides read TGTGCCAGCAGTTTCCAGGTCGGGCTTTCTTTT. Amino acids: CASSFQVGLSF.

The chain employs TRBV5-1 and TRBJ2-1, with D unclear. CDR1 is SGHRS, CDR2 YFSETQ, per germline. This CDR3 spans 13 amino acids. Trimming cost V 1 base and J 9 bases, with 11 bases left between them. CDR3 sequence reads: CASSLSSFGEQFF. The CDR3 DNA follows: TGCGCCAGCAGCTTGTCAAGCTTTGGTGAGCAGTTCTTC.

The chain recombines TRBV12-3 or TRBV12-4 with TRBJ2-2; a weak D match, TRBD2 (5 bases). V shed 4 bases and J shed 0 bases, with 9 bases lying between them. The CDR3 has 15 residues. The CDR3 is CASSSRTPNTGELFF. The DNA for the CDR3 is TGTGCCAGCAGTTCCCGGACTCCGAACACCGGGGAGCTGTTTTTT.

This chain links TRBV12-3 or TRBV12-4 with TRBJ2-3, with 7 bases aligning to TRBD2. V lost 4 bases, J lost 0 bases, and 4 bases stayed unmatched. The CDR3 spans 15 residues. The CDR3 coding sequence is TGTGCCAGCAGTTGGGACTATCCTAGCACAGATACGCAGTATTTT. Translation: CASSWDYPSTDTQYF.

The table lists this clonotype with a few counts. The chain recombines TRBV12-3 or TRBV12-4 with TRBJ1-2; D remains ambiguous. Trimming pared 5 bases from V and 8 bases from J, leaving 18 bases between. The CDR3 contains 14 residues. For the CDR3, the DNA is TGTGCCAGCAGTGAGGCCCTATACCGGCGGGGCTACACCTTC. It is translated as CASSEALYRRGYTF.

This clonotype has only a few counts. V is TRBV4-2 and J is TRBJ2-2; TRBD2 might be the D (6 bases). Germline V CDR1 and CDR2: LGHNA, YNFKEQ. With 5 bases removed from V and 6 bases from J, the gap between germline ends came to 16 bases. CDR3 length: 15 residues. Here the CDR3 reads CASSGRAGGSGELFF. The CDR3 region has the DNA TGTGCCAGCAGCGGGCGGGCAGGAGGGTCCGGGGAGCTGTTTTTT.

The gene calls are TRBV20-1 and TRBJ1-5, with 9 bases lining up with TRBD1. The trim removed 3 bases at V and 0 bases at J, leaving 0 bases unmatched. The CDR3 runs 14 residues. Germline CDR1 is DFQATT and CDR2 is SNEGSKA (reference sequence). Here the CDR3 DNA reads TGCAGTGCTAGGGACAGGGGTAGCAATCAGCCCCAGCATTTT. This codes for CSARDRGSNQPQHF.